These T cell receptor beta chains were read from a single sample in a study of cytomegalovirus exposure and HLA in healthy donors. The data were produced by immunoSEQ multiplex PCR, yet TCRdb's version contains in-frame clones alone and is incomplete. The repertoire includes fewer than 150,000 clones, 55% to 75% of them detected once, and approximately 8.2% sits in the top ten. The sequenced material came from PBMCs. These receptors all stem from a woman between 40 and 55 years old in good health and CMV-seropositive. Each CDR3 is given without its conserved first and last residue. Fields, in order: CDR3 length, D gene, V gene, CDR3 protein. The D gene is left open where the match is weak.

cdr3_length: 13; d_call: -; v_call: TRBV18; cdr3_aa: ASSPLQQGTGELF
cdr3_length: 14; d_call: -; v_call: TRBV7-2; cdr3_aa: ASSLGPQKTRETQY
cdr3_length: 13; d_call: TRBD2; v_call: TRBV28; cdr3_aa: ASSGVGGGYETQY
cdr3_length: 11; d_call: -; v_call: TRBV4-3; cdr3_aa: ASSQGHSFGYT
cdr3_length: 12; d_call: -; v_call: TRBV7-8; cdr3_aa: ASSLAPGVETQY
cdr3_length: 11; d_call: -; v_call: TRBV7-9; cdr3_aa: ASSLVPVYEQY
cdr3_length: 12; d_call: -; v_call: TRBV4-1; cdr3_aa: ASSLTGYQETQY
cdr3_length: 11; d_call: -; v_call: TRBV27; cdr3_aa: ASSWGGEGGYT
cdr3_length: 13; d_call: -; v_call: TRBV27; cdr3_aa: ASSLLGGPEETQY
cdr3_length: 12; d_call: -; v_call: TRBV6-4; cdr3_aa: ASSPSPGGYGYT
cdr3_length: 13; d_call: -; v_call: TRBV27; cdr3_aa: ASSPFYRVNEKLF
cdr3_length: 13; d_call: -; v_call: TRBV5-4; cdr3_aa: ASSLAASHQETQY
cdr3_length: 13; d_call: TRBD1; v_call: TRBV7-2; cdr3_aa: ASRLTGTGNSPLH
cdr3_length: 15; d_call: -; v_call: TRBV18; cdr3_aa: ASSPPVRGWRDYEQY
cdr3_length: 14; d_call: -; v_call: TRBV7-9; cdr3_aa: ASSTDPQGRVYGYT
cdr3_length: 13; d_call: -; v_call: TRBV5-1; cdr3_aa: ASSPGTRTRPQQF
cdr3_length: 12; d_call: -; v_call: TRBV4-3; cdr3_aa: ASSLGAWDTEAF
cdr3_length: 13; d_call: TRBD2; v_call: TRBV9; cdr3_aa: ASSVTSGGTDTQY
cdr3_length: 12; d_call: -; v_call: TRBV18; cdr3_aa: ASSPTRETGELF
cdr3_length: 11; d_call: -; v_call: TRBV7-9; cdr3_aa: ASSSGQGTEAF
cdr3_length: 14; d_call: TRBD2; v_call: TRBV7-3; cdr3_aa: ASSPGLAGITDTQY
cdr3_length: 9; d_call: -; v_call: TRBV2; cdr3_aa: ASGTGIEQY
cdr3_length: 13; d_call: TRBD2; v_call: TRBV7-9; cdr3_aa: ASSPGLAGLYEQY
cdr3_length: 13; d_call: -; v_call: TRBV10-3; cdr3_aa: AISEVQGWDYGYT
cdr3_length: 11; d_call: -; v_call: TRBV5-1; cdr3_aa: ASSLALRHEAF
cdr3_length: 13; d_call: TRBD2; v_call: TRBV6-5; cdr3_aa: ASSYLRGDADTQY
cdr3_length: 13; d_call: -; v_call: TRBV9; cdr3_aa: ASSQRRDGANVLT